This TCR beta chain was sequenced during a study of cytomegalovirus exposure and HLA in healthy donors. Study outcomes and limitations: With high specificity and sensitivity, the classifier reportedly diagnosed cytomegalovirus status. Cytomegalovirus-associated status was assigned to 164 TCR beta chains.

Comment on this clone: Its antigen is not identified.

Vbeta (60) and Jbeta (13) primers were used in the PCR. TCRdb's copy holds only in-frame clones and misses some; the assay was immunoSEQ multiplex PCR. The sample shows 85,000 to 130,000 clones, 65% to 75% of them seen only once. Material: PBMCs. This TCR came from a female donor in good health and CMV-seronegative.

In nucleotides, the CDR3 is TGCAGCGTTGCTGGGACAGGAGCCTACGAGCAGTACTTC. As protein: CSVAGTGAYEQYF. V and J are TRBV29-1 and TRBJ2-5; 8 nucleotides agree with TRBD1. The end of the DNA aligns better with TRBJ2-7, so the J call may be wrong. Germline loops: CDR1 SQVTM, CDR2 ANQGSEA. This CDR3 has 13 amino acids.